Sequencing of this T cell receptor (beta chain) was carried out in a study of blood T cell repertoires in COVID-19. Across the study: COVID-19 samples from acute and convalescent phases originated in the United States, Italy and Spain. The analysed material was cDNA or gDNA that came from T cells, B-cell-depleted T cells, or PBMCs.

The CDR3 spans 16 residues. V was cut by 0 bases and J by 4 bases, with 12 bases left in between. Germline loops: CDR1 SGHVS, CDR2 FNYEAQ. As processed by the authors: Cell counts per sample came from amplifying reference gene primers. Produced via immunoSEQ multiplex PCR; TCRdb's table is partial and in-frame only. V and J calls and clone size are copied from that table; D and trimming were computed from the DNA. The table lists some 200,000 clones, 70% to 90% of them singletons. The sequenced material came from peripheral blood. The receptor's source is a man between 60 and 70 years old with active or convalescent COVID-19. J is TRBJ2-2 and V is TRBV7-6; possible D gene TRBD1, 6 bases. The CDR3 DNA reads TGTGCCAGCAGCTTAGCGCGCCAGGGGCCCACCGGGGAGCTGTTTTTT. It yields the protein CASSLARQGPTGELFF. The full variable domain, completed using reference TRBV7-6 and TRBJ2-2, is GAGVSQSPRYKVTKRGQDVALRCDPISGHVSLYWYRQALGQGPEFLTYFNYEAQQDKSGLPNDRFSAERPEGSISTLTIQRTEQRDSAMYRCASSLARQGPTGELFFGEGSRLTVL.